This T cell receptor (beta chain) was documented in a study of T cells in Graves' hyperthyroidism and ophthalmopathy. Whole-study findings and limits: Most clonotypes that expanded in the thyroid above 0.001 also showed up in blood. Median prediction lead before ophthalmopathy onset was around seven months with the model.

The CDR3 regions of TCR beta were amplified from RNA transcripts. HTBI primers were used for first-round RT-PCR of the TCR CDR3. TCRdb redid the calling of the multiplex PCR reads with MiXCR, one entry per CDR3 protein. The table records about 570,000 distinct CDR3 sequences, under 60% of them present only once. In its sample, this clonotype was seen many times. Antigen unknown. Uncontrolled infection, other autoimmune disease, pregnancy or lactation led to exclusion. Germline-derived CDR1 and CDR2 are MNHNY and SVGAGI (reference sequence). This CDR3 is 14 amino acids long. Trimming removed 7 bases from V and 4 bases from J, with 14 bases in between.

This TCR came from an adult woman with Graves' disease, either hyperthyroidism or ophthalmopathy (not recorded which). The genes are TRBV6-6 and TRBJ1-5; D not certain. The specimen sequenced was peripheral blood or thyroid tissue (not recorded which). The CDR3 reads CASNPPGYNQPQHF. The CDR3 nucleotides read TGTGCCAGCAACCCCCCCGGGTATAATCAGCCCCAGCATTTT.